Listed here are 14 T cell receptor beta chains from one sample, sequenced in a study of T cell responses to AZD1222 COVID-19 vaccine. Generated by immunoSEQ multiplex PCR, the TCRdb table keeps only in-frame clones and is missing some. This table has approximately 190,000 clones, 80% to 90% appearing once. Sequencing used peripheral blood, obtained on day 0 of MenACWY control vaccination. These receptors were taken from an adult in good health.

The chain links TRBV6-5 to TRBJ1-2; D gene ambiguous. Looked up from germline, CDR1 is MNHEY and CDR2 is SVGAGI. V lost 7 bases to trimming and J lost 4 bases, with 16 bases between them. The CDR3 runs 14 residues. This CDR3 is CASTPRGAGYGYTF. The DNA of the CDR3 is TGTGCCAGCACCCCTCGGGGAGCGGGCTATGGCTACACCTTC.

The rearrangement links TRBV5-4 to TRBJ1-2, with D hard to call. V was pared by 4 bases and J by 1 base, with 2 bases between. The CDR3 loop spans 11 amino acids. CDR1 is SGHNT and CDR2 is YYREEE in the germline V gene (reference sequence). CDR3 protein: CASSDNYGYTF. The CDR3 nucleotides are TGTGCCAGCAGCGATAACTATGGCTACACCTTC.

This chain links TRBV29-1 with TRBJ1-1; possibly TRBD1 for D (5 bases). CDR1 and CDR2 (germline): SQVTM, ANQGSEA. The CDR3 totals 13 residues. V lost 6 bases to trimming and J lost 4 bases, with 15 bases between them. The CDR3 DNA reads TGCAGCGTAAGTATCAGGGTGACCACTGAAGCTTTCTTT. It is translated as CSVSIRVTTEAFF.

The V and J genes are TRBV7-7 and TRBJ2-5, with 9 bases fitting TRBD1. Germline V lookup: CDR1 SSHAT, CDR2 FNYEAQ (reference sequence). Trimming at V came to 5 bases and at J to 4 bases, leaving 5 bases not matched to a gene. The CDR3 sequence is 14 residues long. CDR3 bases: TGTGCCAGCAGCCCCGGACAGGGGTTAGAGACCCAGTACTTC. This translates into CASSPGQGLETQYF.

Written as DNA, the CDR3 is TGTGCCATCAGAGGACAGGGTGGGTCACCCCTCCACTTT. The encoded protein is CAIRGQGGSPLHF. The chain joins TRBV10-3 to TRBJ1-6; TRBD1 matches 8 bases. The V segment lost 6 bases and the J segment 10 bases; nucleotides outside the gene matches: 5. CDR1 ENHRY and CDR2 SYGVKD come from the germline V gene. CDR3 length: 13 residues.

On this clone itself: The same CDR3 arises from other DNA sequences in this sample as well. The chain is built from TRBV28 and TRBJ1-2, with D tentatively TRBD1 (6 bases). V shed 4 bases and J shed 7 bases, with 13 bases lying between them. CDR1 is MDHEN and CDR2 is SYDVKM in the germline V gene. The CDR3 loop spans 13 amino acids. The CDR3 bases are TGTGCCAGCAGTTCGTACAGGGCGGCTGGCTACACCTTC. Its translation: CASSSYRAAGYTF.

This clone is a singleton in its sample. The genes are TRBV2 and TRBJ1-4, with TRBD1 matching 8 bases. Trimming cost V 8 bases and J 8 bases; bases outside gene matches: 10. In germline, CDR1 is SNHLY, CDR2 FYNNEI. The CDR3 covers 14 residues. The CDR3 protein is CASPSDREGEKLFF. DNA for the CDR3: TGTGCCAGCCCTTCGGACAGGGAAGGAGAAAAACTGTTTTTT.

The CDR3 DNA follows: TGTGCCAGCAGTTACTCTTGGGACAATCAGCCCCAGCATTTT. Encoded protein: CASSYSWDNQPQHF. The chain uses TRBV6-6 and TRBJ1-5; no reliable D call. The CDR3 is 14 amino acids. Trimming cost V 0 bases and J 3 bases, with 6 bases left between them. Germline V gives CDR1 MNHNY, CDR2 SVGAGI (reference sequence).

J is TRBJ1-3 and V is TRBV7-9; the D gene is possibly TRBD1 (6 bases). V was pared by 5 bases and J by 3 bases, with 8 bases between. The CDR3 spans 13 residues. Per germline, CDR1 SEHNR and CDR2 FQNEAQ (reference sequence). CDR3 region: CASSRTVGNTIYF. The CDR3 DNA follows: TGTGCCAGCAGCCGGACAGTTGGAAACACCATATATTTT.

This clone was observed a handful of times. The chain carries TRBV4-1 and TRBJ1-4, with D unresolved. This CDR3 comprises 16 residues. Germline CDR1 and CDR2: MGHRA and YSYEKL. Trimming stripped 4 bases from V and 0 bases from J, with 12 bases between. The CDR3 bases are TGCGCCAGCAGCCTCAGCCCTAATCCAACTAATGAAAAACTGTTTTTT. It specifies CASSLSPNPTNEKLFF.

This chain uses TRBV19 with TRBJ1-2; no clear D gene. The CDR3 has 12 residues. From germline, CDR1 is LNHDA and CDR2 SQIVND (reference sequence). Trimming removed 5 bases at V and 4 bases at J, with 8 bases between. The CDR3 nucleotides read TGTGCCAGTAGTCGGATTCCCTATGGCTACACCTTC. It translates to CASSRIPYGYTF.

The V call is TRBV5-1, the J call TRBJ2-5; 11 nucleotides match TRBD2. CDR3 length equals 16 residues. Germline values: CDR1 SGHRS, CDR2 YFSETQ. The ends lost 4 bases at V and 5 bases at J; junction bases unmatched: 10. The CDR3 coding sequence is TGCGCCAGCAGCAGAACCGGGACTAGCGGTCTGGAGACCCAGTACTTC. Protein sequence: CASSRTGTSGLETQYF.

In this sample, this clone turned up a few times. V usage is TRBV6-5 and J usage is TRBJ1-6, with TRBD1 as a possible D gene (5 bases). Trimming shortened V by 2 bases and J by 13 bases, and 6 bases separated the two germline ends. In germline, CDR1 is MNHEY, CDR2 SVGAGI. The CDR3 loop spans 11 amino acids. The CDR3 DNA sequence: TGTGCCAGCAGTTACGGGGGGCCCCTCCACTTT. Amino acid sequence: CASSYGGPLHF.

This clone was detected a few times. The chain uses TRBV10-3 and TRBJ1-1; D perhaps matches TRBD1 (6 bases). CDR1 is ENHRY, CDR2 SYGVKD, per germline. The CDR3 runs to 13 residues. V lost 5 bases and J lost 11, with 18 bases in between. The chain's CDR3 is CAISPQGSGWAFF. DNA of the CDR3: TGTGCCATCAGTCCACAGGGCTCCGGCTGGGCTTTCTTT.